The T cell receptor beta chain described here comes from a study of cytomegalovirus exposure and HLA in healthy donors. Study-wide findings and caveats: First-cohort TCR clusters were later found to tend to co-occur in the approximately 120 validation repertoires. A few chains tied to CMV proved CMV antigen-specific in vitro.

The protocol was immunoSEQ multiplex PCR, while the TCRdb copy is restricted to in-frame clones and leaves out a portion. The table has tens of thousands of clones, roughly 94% seen once. Worth noting for this clone: Antigen unknown.

This CDR3 spans 15 amino acids. The ends lost 0 bases at V and 5 bases at J; junction bases unmatched: 4. The germline V gene has CDR1 LGHNA and CDR2 YSLEER. This clonotype was obtained from a young woman in good health and CMV-seropositive. The chain combines TRBV4-3 with TRBJ1-2; TRBD1 aligns across 9 bases. The sequenced material came from PBMCs. CDR3 nucleotide sequence: TGCGCCAGCAGCCAAGATATCGGGACAGGGTATGGCTACACCTTC. Translating gives CASSQDIGTGYGYTF.